Listed below are T cell receptor beta chains from one sample, sequenced in a study of cytomegalovirus exposure and HLA in healthy donors. Some clones are missing from TCRdb's copy, which holds only in-frame ones; the method was immunoSEQ multiplex PCR. The sample comprises 150,000 to 180,000 clones, around 84% of which are singletons, and roughly 1.9% rests with the top ten. The sample was PBMCs. Source of these receptors: a human donor in good health. CDR3s leave out the opening cysteine and the closing phenylalanine or tryptophan.

v_gene,len,j_gene,CDR3aa
TRBV28,12,TRBJ1-5,ASSPMTVGQPQH
TRBV6-5,12,TRBJ1-2,ASRTGTATYGYT
TRBV11-2,11,TRBJ1-1,ASSPTGTTEAF
TRBV6-6,12,TRBJ1-2,ASSYGTGGYGYT
TRBV19,11,TRBJ1-5,ASSIQRDQPQH
TRBV6-5,11,TRBJ1-1,ASLRNGDTEAF
TRBV2,6,TRBJ1-2,ASLPYT
TRBV7-3,15,TRBJ2-1,ASSHPGQGRSYNEQF
TRBV19,13,TRBJ1-2,ASTLGRGANYGYT
TRBV5-1,13,TRBJ1-1,ASSVGDRGNTEAF
TRBV27,11,TRBJ1-4,ASSGANSEKLF
TRBV9,16,TRBJ1-1,ASSPNLDRDSPRTEAF
TRBV28,14,TRBJ2-2,ASRRRIAGGTGELF
TRBV2,13,TRBJ2-6,ASSETSLGANVLT
TRBV5-1,11,TRBJ1-1,ASSLDRETEAF
TRBV11-2,13,TRBJ2-7,ASSFRQATSYEQY
TRBV10-1,13,TRBJ2-1,ASSESLAGGREQF
TRBV6-1,13,TRBJ2-7,ASSEGDRLTYEQY
TRBV2,10,TRBJ1-3,ASSSQGNTIY
TRBV20-1,9,TRBJ2-7,SARSPYEQY
TRBV13,11,TRBJ1-1,ASSLTDNTEAF
TRBV18,12,TRBJ2-7,ASSPLGQGYEQY
TRBV7-2,12,TRBJ1-1,ASSSYLTGRKAF
TRBV7-2,14,TRBJ2-7,ASSLGVDRGYYEQY
TRBV4-2,16,TRBJ2-1,ASSQVGLAGGSYNEQF
TRBV5-1,14,TRBJ2-5,ASSLGAGGLRETQY
TRBV29-1,11,TRBJ1-3,SGLTGQGNTIY
TRBV9,13,TRBJ2-1,ASSGAGTEYNEQF
TRBV6-6,14,TRBJ1-4,ASSLTGGKANEKLF
TRBV28,10,TRBJ1-1,ASTGNGAEAF
TRBV7-9,13,TRBJ2-7,ASSLGAGLSYEQY
TRBV6-1,12,TRBJ1-2,ASSVGTGDYGYT
TRBV7-2,12,TRBJ1-2,ASSLTPSNYGYT
TRBV11-1,10,TRBJ1-1,ASSFGGTEAF
TRBV5-4,11,TRBJ2-4,ASSLTLGNIQY
TRBV18,13,TRBJ1-2,ASSRNPGQGDGYT
TRBV18,14,TRBJ1-3,ASSPQLGLSGNTIY
TRBV6-1,10,TRBJ1-2,ASSLQVTGYT
TRBV10-3,11,TRBJ2-1,AISGEVTNEQF
TRBV5-1,10,TRBJ2-5,ASSFSQETQY
TRBV10-3,12,TRBJ1-1,AISGQQGNTEAF
TRBV7-3,14,TRBJ2-2,ASSLNGGWDTGELF
TRBV27,9,TRBJ2-7,ASSNSNEQY
TRBV10-3,12,TRBJ2-1,AISMGGYYNEQF
TRBV5-4,12,TRBJ2-2,ASSLAGNPGELF
TRBV6-5,10,TRBJ2-1,ASSYEGDEQF
TRBV7-8,14,TRBJ2-7,ASSLDRVAGVYEQY
TRBV27,13,TRBJ1-4,ASRDILTAGEKLF
TRBV15,11,TRBJ1-1,ATSRTGDTEAF
TRBV27,11,TRBJ1-3,ASSSGPGNTIY
TRBV27,15,TRBJ2-2,ASSPWTSGGSDGELF
TRBV6-1,12,TRBJ2-3,ASSAQGRTDTQY
TRBV10-2,12,TRBJ2-7,ASLLAGGPYEQY
TRBV7-6,12,TRBJ1-6,ASSLVGASPPLH
TRBV4-3,13,TRBJ1-6,ASSPQGQGDSPLH
TRBV30,15,TRBJ2-5,AWSVRRTSGTRETQY
TRBV6-1,13,TRBJ1-3,ASGHLLISGNTIY
TRBV27,11,TRBJ1-3,ASRRTGTHTIY